Following are 9 T cell receptor beta chains from one sample sequenced in a study of vaccination effects on CD4 cells after COVID-19. For these receptors, no antigen is known. Using viral peptide pools, the ViraFEST assay grew out antigen-specific CD4+ T cells prior to sequencing. The authors isolated CD4+ T cells after roughly eleven days of culture. This individual contracted SARS-CoV-2 between March and December 2020, as verified by PCR. TCRdb keeps only in-frame clones here, not all; method: immunoSEQ multiplex PCR. The data contain tens of thousands of clones, approximately 80% of them singletons. Sequenced here: CD4+ T cells from PBMCs cultured with HCoV-NL63 spike peptides, sampled before COVID-19 vaccination. The receptors here all came from a human donor who had a prior SARS-CoV-2 infection.

This chain connects TRBV11-2 to TRBJ1-4; 11 bases fit TRBD1. Germline-derived CDR1 and CDR2 are SGHAT and FQNNGV. V gave up 5 bases and J gave up 14 bases; unmatched junction bases: 7. CDR3 length: 13 amino acids. The CDR3 sequence: CASSPGQGAALFF. The CDR3 coding sequence is TGTGCCAGCAGCCCAGGACAGGGGGCCGCCCTGTTTTTT.

This clone has more than one count but fewer than ten. The chain has TRBV21-1 and TRBJ2-7; TRBD2 is the table's D call and was not checked against the DNA. TRBV21-1 is an annotated pseudogene. This CDR3 contains 17 residues. DNA for the CDR3: TGTGCCAGCAGCAATTGGGTGTGTGGGGTCGGGACCTACGAGCAGTACTTC. Its protein product is CASSNWVCGVGTYEQYF.

The chain links TRBV30 to TRBJ2-1; weak D call: TRBD2 (5 bases). Germline values: CDR1 GTSNPN, CDR2 SVGIG (reference sequence). Trimming left V 0 bases short and J 2 bases short, with 20 bases between. The CDR3 covers 18 residues. CDR3 DNA: TGTGCCTGGAGTGTACGGCGTAGCGCCCCGATCACCTACAATGAGCAGTTCTTC. Translation: CAWSVRRSAPITYNEQFF. The complete variable domain, with remaining parts taken from reference TRBV30 and TRBJ2-1, reads SQTIHQWPATLVQPVGSPLSLECTVEGTSNPNLYWYRQAAGRGLQLLFYSVGIGQISSEVPQNLSASRPQDRQFILSSKKLLLSDSGFYLCAWSVRRSAPITYNEQFFGPGTRLTVL.

The chain employs TRBV5-1 and TRBJ2-6; the D call may be TRBD1 or TRBD2 (5 bases each). CDR1 and CDR2 from the germline V gene are SGHRS and YFSETQ. The CDR3 covers 15 residues. V was shortened by 5 bases and J by 0 bases, with 9 bases between the two germline ends. The CDR3 protein is CASRPGASGANVLTF. In DNA, the CDR3 is TGCGCCAGCAGGCCCGGGGCCTCTGGGGCCAACGTCCTGACTTTC.

The rearrangement joins TRBV6-2 or TRBV6-3 to TRBJ2-1; a possible D gene is TRBD2 (6 bases). The V end was cut by 0 bases, the J end by 5 bases, with 14 bases between. This CDR3 contains 16 residues. Germline CDR1 is MNHEY and CDR2 is SVGEGT. CDR3: CASSYSMGGAHNEQFF. CDR3 nucleotide sequence: TGTGCCAGCAGTTACTCGATGGGCGGGGCACACAATGAGCAGTTCTTC.

A remark on this clone: Since no conserved phenylalanine or tryptophan closes the CDR3, a read error is the likely cause. The DNA is left out, because the CDR3 cannot be placed on it with certainty; the CDR3 is given as TCRdb lists it. The chain couples TRBV21-1 to TRBJ1-4; whether TRBD1, the table's D call, matches the DNA was not checked. TRBV21-1 counts as a pseudogene. The CDR3 contains 8 residues when both ends are counted. CDR3 amino acids: CAILKTVY.

This chain connects TRBV6-1 to TRBJ1-1; 7 bases match TRBD1. The CDR3 is made up of 15 amino acids. V lost 3 bases to trimming and J lost 1 base; unmatched junction nucleotides: 5. CDR1 and CDR2 from the germline V gene are MNHNS and SASEGT. CDR3 sequence reads: CASSEKTGPNTEAFF. The CDR3 DNA is TGTGCCAGCAGTGAGAAGACAGGGCCGAACACTGAAGCTTTCTTT.

For this clone: In the same sample, other DNA sequences code for this CDR3. This chain joins TRBV7-2 and TRBJ2-5; D call uncertain. V was pared by 1 base and J by 2 bases, with 8 bases between. CDR1 is SGHTA and CDR2 is FQGNSA in the germline V gene. The CDR3 is 14 residues long. CDR3 protein: CASSLVAAQETQYF. CDR3 coding DNA: TGTGCCAGCAGCTTAGTAGCAGCTCAAGAGACCCAGTACTTC.

This clone was seen only a few times. V is TRBV10-3 and J is TRBJ1-1, with a weak D call TRBD1 (6 bases). Germline V lookup: CDR1 ENHRY, CDR2 SYGVKD. The germline V and J ends were trimmed by 6 bases and 1 base, with 9 bases remaining between them. The CDR3 is made up of 13 amino acids. CDR3 protein: CAISRTENTEAFF. The CDR3 DNA follows: TGTGCCATCAGCAGGACAGAGAACACTGAAGCTTTCTTT.